This TCR beta chain came from a study of technical replicates of blood from a handful of donors. This CDR3 is built from 16 residues. CDR1 SGHDN and CDR2 FVKESK come from the germline V gene. V trimming: 4 bases; J trimming: 3 bases; junction bases outside the gene matches: 11. Sequenced by immunoSEQ multiplex PCR; TCRdb stores in-frame clones only, minus some. The table lists tens of thousands of clones, roughly nine tenths of them singletons. This clonotype was obtained from a human donor in good health. Some clones in this sample may be carry-over from other donors' samples. The chain recombines TRBV14 with TRBJ2-7; 8 positions agree with TRBD2. What was sequenced was PBMCs. The CDR3 loop reads CASSPQLAGNRYEQYF. CDR3 DNA: TGTGCCAGCAGCCCCCAATTAGCGGGAAATCGCTACGAGCAGTACTTC.